This entry features one T cell receptor (beta chain) sequence. Trimming removed 3 bases at V and 1 base at J, with 10 bases between. This CDR3 is built from 14 residues. In germline, CDR1 is LNHDA, CDR2 SQIVND (reference sequence). Sequenced by immunoSEQ multiplex PCR; TCRdb stores in-frame clones only, minus some. The sample includes 55,000 to 70,000 clones, approximately 90% seen only once; the top ten take 6.5% to 8.5%. The data belong to a study of OX40 agonist ivuxolimab in advanced cancers. In the study overall: Patients received ivuxolimab, an agonistic anti-OX40 (CD134) antibody.

With autoimmune disease history or systemic immunosuppression, patients were excluded. This clonotype was obtained from an adult with an advanced solid tumor such as melanoma, head and neck, liver or kidney cancer. This specimen was CD4+ or CD8+ T cells sorted from blood, taken in a trial of the OX40 agonist ivuxolimab. V gene TRBV19 combines with J gene TRBJ2-7; no firm D call. The CDR3 nucleotides read TGTGCCAGTAGTATGTACAGTGCTTCCTACGAGCAGTACTTC. Protein sequence: CASSMYSASYEQYF. Based on the CDR3 plus reference TRBV19 and TRBJ2-7, the full variable domain is DGGITQSPKYLFRKEGQNVTLSCEQNLNHDAMYWYRQDPGQGLRLIYYSQIVNDFQKGDIAEGYSVSREKKESFPLTVTSAQKNPTAFYLCASSMYSASYEQYFGPGTRLTVT.